This TCR beta chain comes out of a study of CD8+CD57+ T cells in acquired aplastic anemia (dated by TCRdb to between 2017 and 2018). A note on the overall study: DNA extracted from sorted CD4+ and CD8+ cells had a mean of approximately 3.4 ug, with a range of roughly 0.2 to 30 ug. CD8+CD57+ expansion was defined as a frequency above the mean frequency observed in healthy subjects.

In regard to this clonotype: Its specific antigen is unknown. A read error may be the cause here, since a much bigger clone is one base away.

From its cysteine to its phenylalanine, the CDR3 spans 14 amino acids. This entry keeps only the CDR3 DNA: 42 bases, framed from base 1. According to the germline V gene, CDR1 reads MNHEY and CDR2 reads SVGEGT. Profiling of TCR beta VDJ combinations and CDR3 sequences used genomic DNA as the template. An Illumina HiSeq 2000 was used for TCR repertoire sequencing. For the original study's pipeline: Repertoires were assessed using TRBV/TRBJ rearrangement plots, CDR3 size and DJ length profiles, and Simpson's diversity index. The most abundant DNA sequence in the deep sequencing data was defined as the immunodominant clone. CDR3 amino acid sequences were screened for sharing across subjects and compared with published repertoires and the VDJdb database. The public reads were reanalyzed by TCRdb: fastp trimming at Q25, MiXCR alignment, in-frame beta chains only. Each record represents a unique CDR3 protein, reported with the most common genes and DNA among its rows. In this record, the V and J calls reflect TCRdb's handling and not the investigators' own analysis. The sample table contains roughly 150,000 distinct CDR3 sequences; only one count was recorded for around 47% of them. The ten largest clones add up to 3.2% of the sample.

What the work shows at the level of the full study, not this receptor alone: CD8+ Simpson's diversity did not differ significantly between patients and healthy controls (P=0.060). Some 31 CD8+ CDR3 sequences were shared between patients and controls but appeared highly expressed in patients and within their immunodominant clones.

Expansion of CD8+CD57+ cells had been shown by flow cytometry in the patients chosen for sequencing. Every patient had a diagnosis of severe acquired aplastic anemia based on International Study of Aplastic Anemia and Agranulocytosis and Camitta criteria. No therapy had been received by the patients at the time of blood sampling. TCR repertoires of sorted CD4+ and CD8+ blood T cells from severe aplastic anemia patients and healthy subjects were deep-sequenced in the study. Patients were enrolled in the USA under clinicaltrials.gov protocols 00001620, 01623167, 00001397, 00071045, 00081523 and 00961064. Ficoll-Paque density gradient centrifugation was used to isolate peripheral blood mononuclear cells. Before DNA was extracted, CD4+ and CD8+ T cells were sorted using either FACS or magnetic beads.

The specimen sequenced was sorted CD4+, CD8+, or CD8+CD57+ T cells (not recorded which) from PBMCs. The chain links TRBV6-2 or TRBV6-3 with TRBJ1-1; the D gene is perhaps TRBD1, on 6 matching bases. This TCR was recovered from a human donor with aplastic anemia. The CDR3 protein is CASTSDRLNAEAFF. The DNA sequence follows: TGTGCCAGCACATCCGACAGGTTGAACGCTGAAGCTTTCTTT.